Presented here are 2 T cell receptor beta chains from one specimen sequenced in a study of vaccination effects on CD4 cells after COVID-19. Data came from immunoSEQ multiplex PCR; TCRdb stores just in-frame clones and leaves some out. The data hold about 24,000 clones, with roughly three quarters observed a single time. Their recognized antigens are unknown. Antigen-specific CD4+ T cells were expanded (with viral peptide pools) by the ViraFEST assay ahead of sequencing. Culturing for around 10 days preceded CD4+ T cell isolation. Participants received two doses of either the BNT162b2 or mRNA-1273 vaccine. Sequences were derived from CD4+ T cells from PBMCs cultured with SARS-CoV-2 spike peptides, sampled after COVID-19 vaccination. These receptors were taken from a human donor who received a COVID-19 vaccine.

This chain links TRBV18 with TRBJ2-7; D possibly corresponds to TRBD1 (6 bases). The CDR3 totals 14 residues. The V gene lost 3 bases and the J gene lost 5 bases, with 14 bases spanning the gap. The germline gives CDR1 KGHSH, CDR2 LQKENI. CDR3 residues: CASSPQYRDHEQYF. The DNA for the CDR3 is TGTGCCAGCTCACCTCAGTACAGGGACCACGAGCAGTACTTC.

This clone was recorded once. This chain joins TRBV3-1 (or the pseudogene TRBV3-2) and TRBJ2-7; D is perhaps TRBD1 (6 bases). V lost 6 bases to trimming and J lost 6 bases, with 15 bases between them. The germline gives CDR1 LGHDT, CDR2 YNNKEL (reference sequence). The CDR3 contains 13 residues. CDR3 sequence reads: CASSGTSEAEQYF. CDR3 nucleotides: TGTGCCAGCAGTGGGACATCGGAGGCCGAGCAGTACTTC.